The present TCR beta chain was sequenced within a study of neoadjuvant anti-PD-1 for oral cavity cancer. The CDR3 has 14 amino acids. CDR1 is SGHNT, CDR2 YYREEE, per germline (reference sequence). V was trimmed by 1 base and J by 2 bases, leaving 9 bases between them. Sequencing used immunoSEQ multiplex PCR; TCRdb keeps in-frame clones, though not all of them. The sample consists of approximately 12,000 clones, around three fifths of them appearing once. This clone was picked up a small number of times. The sample was tumor tissue, taken before nivolumab (anti-PD-1) treatment. V usage is TRBV5-4 and J usage is TRBJ2-5; D is perhaps TRBD2 (5 bases). The sequence was obtained from a person between 35 and 79 years old with oral cavity squamous cell carcinoma. DNA for the CDR3: TGTGCCAGCAGCTTGAGACTACAGCAAGAGACCCAGTACTTC. Amino acids: CASSLRLQQETQYF.